This TCR beta chain was captured by sequencing in a study of T-cell reconstitution after alpha-beta-depleted transplantation in children. Unique molecular identifiers featured in how the TCRbeta library was prepared. In TCRdb, the PCR reads were re-called with MiXCR into one record per CDR3 protein. The sample lists around 400,000 distinct CDR3 sequences, 11% occurring once. This clonotype was found a few times. Per germline, CDR1 MNHEY and CDR2 SVGAGI. V was pared by 2 bases and J by 3 bases, with 5 bases between. The CDR3 consists of 14 residues. This sequence joins TRBV6-5 and TRBJ2-6; D remains ambiguous. The origin of this receptor is a human donor who donated a stem cell graft to a child with acute myeloid leukemia. The sample consisted of PBMCs from the stem cell graft donor, taken from the stem cell graft. The CDR3 region has the DNA TGTGCCAGCAGTTACAGTGATGGGGCCAACGTCCTGACTTTC. It codes for CASSYSDGANVLTF.